This TCR beta chain was captured in a study of cytomegalovirus exposure and HLA in healthy donors. Broader study findings: It was 150 to 200 TCR beta chains that were listed as cytomegalovirus-associated. The tendency of first-cohort TCR clusters to co-occur in the approximately 120 validation repertoires was identified by a subsequent analysis.

Repertoires were generated with immunoSEQ multiplex PCR, while TCRdb's copy carries only in-frame clones and drops some. This table has 250,000 to 300,000 clones, nearly 90% appearing once. Details on this clone: What it binds is unknown.

V gave up 4 bases and J gave up 5 bases, with 11 bases separating them. Germline loops: CDR1 LGHNA, CDR2 YSLEER. This CDR3 region has 14 residues. The specimen sequenced was PBMCs. This clonotype was obtained from a woman under 30 in good health and CMV-seronegative. This chain joins TRBV4-3 and TRBJ2-2; perhaps TRBD1 as D (6 bases). The CDR3 here is CASSPSQGTGELFF. As DNA, the CDR3 is TGCGCCAGCAGCCCCAGTCAGGGGACCGGGGAGCTGTTTTTT.